One sample yielded the 4 T cell receptor beta chains listed below, sequenced in a study of T cell responses to AZD1222 COVID-19 vaccine. The assay was immunoSEQ multiplex PCR, and TCRdb's table has in-frame clones only and misses some. The table shows over 100,000 clones, with about 90% occurring only once. This specimen consisted of peripheral blood, obtained on day 0 of AZD1222 vaccination. The source is an adult in good health.

CDR3 in DNA: TGTGCCTGGAGTTTCCCTTGGGGCACCTTGGACTATGGCTACACCTTC. Its protein product is CAWSFPWGTLDYGYTF. V gene TRBV30 combines with J gene TRBJ1-2; the D gene is possibly TRBD1 (5 bases). V shed 2 bases and J shed 3 bases, with 19 bases lying between them. The CDR3 sequence is 16 residues long. Germline CDR1 reads GTSNPN; CDR2 reads SVGIG (reference sequence).

This clone was recorded once. The chain has TRBV7-9 and TRBJ1-2; unclear D gene. Germline V lookup: CDR1 SEHNR, CDR2 FQNEAQ (reference sequence). The CDR3 is 13 residues long. The V end was cut by 5 bases, the J end by 3 bases, with 10 bases between. The CDR3 sequence: CASSLGQDYGYTF. DNA for the CDR3: TGTGCCAGCAGCCTGGGTCAGGACTATGGCTACACCTTC.

This clone was seen once. The chain combines TRBV9 with TRBJ1-4, with D hard to call. V was pared by 0 bases and J by 5 bases, with 11 bases between. The CDR3 length is 15 residues. Per the germline V gene, CDR1 is SGDLS and CDR2 is YYNGEE. The CDR3 region is CASSVAQGRNEKLFF. The DNA of the CDR3 is TGTGCCAGCAGCGTAGCCCAAGGGCGGAATGAAAAACTGTTTTTT.

The rearrangement uses TRBV18 and TRBJ2-3; no reliable D call. CDR3 length equals 14 residues. V lost 4 bases to trimming and J lost 4 bases, with 12 bases between them. Germline assignment: CDR1 KGHSH and CDR2 LQKENI. The CDR3 protein is CASSLLGSADTQYF. In DNA, the CDR3 is TGTGCCAGCTCACTCTTGGGCTCGGCAGATACGCAGTATTTT.